The source of this TCR beta chain is a study of T cell responses to AZD1222 COVID-19 vaccine. The CDR3 has 15 residues. Looked up from germline, CDR1 is MNHEY and CDR2 is SVGAGI. V was pared by 6 bases and J by 10 bases, with 19 bases between. Recipients boosted at about 4 weeks or about 12 weeks are pooled. Generated by immunoSEQ multiplex PCR, the TCRdb table keeps only in-frame clones and is missing some. The data show some 110,000 clones, about 89% seen once. The sequenced sample was peripheral blood, obtained 28 days after the second AZD1222 dose. V usage is TRBV6-5 and J usage is TRBJ1-6; D is perhaps TRBD1 (5 bases). The sequence derives from an adult who received the AZD1222 COVID-19 vaccine. The chain's CDR3 is CASRNVGGAPSPLHF. CDR3 sequence (DNA): TGTGCCAGCAGGAATGTAGGTGGGGCGCCGTCACCCCTCCACTTT.